The 4 T cell receptor beta chains in this list originate from one sample, sequenced in a study of T cells in Graves' hyperthyroidism and ophthalmopathy. Amplified TCR beta CDR3 regions came from RNA transcripts. The HTBI primer set drove a first-round RT-PCR of the TCR CDR3. MiXCR, applied by TCRdb to the multiplex PCR reads, yields one record per CDR3 protein. The sample lists 300,000 to 350,000 distinct CDR3 sequences; approximately 15% were seen once. Sequences were obtained from blood. These receptor sequences come from a woman under 40 with Graves' hyperthyroidism.

This chain joins TRBV15 and TRBJ2-7; D not certain. The CDR3 is 16 residues long. V gave up 4 bases and J gave up 2 bases, with 18 bases separating them. Germline V gene lookup returns CDR1 LNHNV and CDR2 YYDKDF (reference sequence). This CDR3 reads CATSTAAWRPAYEQYF. In DNA form, the CDR3 reads TGTGCCACCAGCACTGCTGCTTGGCGGCCCGCCTACGAGCAGTACTTC.

This clonotype occurred many times. The chain carries TRBV7-2 and TRBJ2-3; weak D call: TRBD2 (5 bases). The germline V gene encodes CDR1 SGHTA and CDR2 FQGNSA. There are 15 residues in the CDR3. V was cut by 5 bases and J by 4 bases, with 16 bases left in between. The CDR3 loop reads CASSLEARAPDTQYF. In DNA form, the CDR3 reads TGTGCCAGCAGCCTAGAGGCGAGGGCTCCAGATACGCAGTATTTT.

This clonotype has at least ten counts. The chain couples TRBV20-1 to TRBJ2-1; D gene unclear. The V gene's germline CDR1 is DFQATT and CDR2 SNEGSKA (reference sequence). The CDR3 sequence is 14 residues long. Trimming left V 0 bases short and J 3 bases short, with 9 bases between. The CDR3 coding sequence is TGCAGTGCTAGAGATCGGCTGCTCTACAATGAGCAGTTCTTC. This codes for CSARDRLLYNEQFF.

Regarding this clonotype: A read error may be the cause here, since a much bigger clone is one base away. The rearrangement links TRBV20-1 to TRBJ2-7, with D tentatively TRBD1 (6 bases). The CDR3 has 10 amino acids. The V end lost 2 bases, the J end lost 8 bases, and 7 bases lay between the germline ends. CDR1 DFQATT and CDR2 SNEGSKA come from the germline V gene (reference sequence). CDR3 residues: CSARRDKQYF. The DNA for the CDR3 is TGCAGTGCTAGACGGGACAAGCAGTACTTC.